These 8 T cell receptor beta chains were all obtained from the same sample, sequenced in a study of T cell responses to AZD1222 COVID-19 vaccine. Clones were sequenced by immunoSEQ multiplex PCR, and TCRdb holds only the in-frame ones, with some missing. The table includes 100,000 to 150,000 clones, around 85% detected once. The sequencing used peripheral blood, collected 28 days after the second AZD1222 dose. All receptors come from an adult who received the AZD1222 COVID-19 vaccine.

Remarks on this clone: Within the sample, other DNA sequences also encode this same CDR3. This sequence joins TRBV11-2 and TRBJ1-3; D is unclear. Germline assignment: CDR1 SGHAT and CDR2 FQNNGV. V was trimmed by 3 bases and J by 4 bases, leaving 4 bases between them. CDR3 length: 12 amino acids. CDR3 DNA: TGTGCCAGCAGCTTCTCAGGAAACACCATATATTTT. Its translation: CASSFSGNTIYF.

A note on this clone: Other DNA sequences in this specimen translate into the identical CDR3. CDR3: CASSLGGTGGPYEQYF. The CDR3 nucleotides read TGCGCCAGCAGCTTGGGTGGGACAGGGGGACCCTACGAGCAGTACTTC. V is TRBV5-1 and J is TRBJ2-7, with 11 nucleotides matching TRBD1. Germline V CDR1 and CDR2: SGHRS, YFSETQ. The CDR3 is made up of 16 amino acids. With 0 bases clipped from V and 2 bases from J, the junction kept 4 bases outside the gene matches.

This chain uses TRBV6-6 with TRBJ2-3, with 12 nucleotides matching TRBD2. Germline CDR1 reads MNHNY; CDR2 reads SVGAGI (reference sequence). The CDR3 loop spans 18 amino acids. The V segment lost 5 bases and the J segment 2 bases; nucleotides outside the gene matches: 11. Here the CDR3 reads CASSHQRLAGEFTDTQYF. The CDR3 DNA reads TGTGCCAGCAGTCACCAACGACTAGCGGGGGAGTTCACAGATACGCAGTATTTT.

The rearrangement uses TRBV11-2 and TRBJ1-2; D call uncertain. The CDR3 has 12 amino acids. The V gene's germline CDR1 is SGHAT and CDR2 FQNNGV. Between the trimmed V and J ends, which lost 6 bases and 13 bases, there was a span of 18 bases. CDR3 residues: CASRTMAGNITF. CDR3 DNA sequence: TGTGCCAGCAGAACAATGGCGGGGAATATCACCTTC. The full variable domain, with the rest looked up from reference TRBV11-2 and TRBJ1-2, is EAGVAQSPRYKIIEKRQSVAFWCNPISGHATLYWYQQILGQGPKLLIQFQNNGVVDDSQLPKDRFSAERLKGVDSTLKIQPAKLEDSAVYLCASRTMAGNITFGSGTRLTVV.

The gene calls are TRBV30 and TRBJ2-3; D is possibly TRBD2 (6 bases). Germline V gene lookup returns CDR1 GTSNPN and CDR2 SVGIG (reference sequence). Trimming removed 3 bases from V and 1 base from J, with 8 bases in between. This CDR3 has 13 amino acids. CDR3 residues: CAWSGGGTDTQYF. The CDR3 DNA is TGTGCCTGGAGCGGGGGAGGCACAGATACGCAGTATTTT.

The chain combines TRBV7-9 with TRBJ2-3; the match to TRBD1 covers 8 bases. Germline CDR1 and CDR2: SEHNR and FQNEAQ (reference sequence). The V gene end was trimmed by 6 bases and the J gene end by 5 bases; junction bases not matched to a gene: 7. The CDR3 consists of 14 residues. The CDR3 reads CASRRIGQGDTQYF. In DNA form, the CDR3 reads TGTGCCAGCAGACGGATCGGACAGGGAGATACGCAGTATTTT.

V and J are TRBV9 and TRBJ1-6, with a possible D match to TRBD1 (5 bases). From germline, CDR1 is SGDLS and CDR2 YYNGEE. Deletions cut 0 bases from V and 8 bases from J, with 12 bases between. CDR3 length: 15 residues. The CDR3 loop is CASSVGEGPHSPLHF. The CDR3 DNA follows: TGTGCCAGCAGCGTAGGTGAGGGGCCCCATTCACCCCTCCACTTT.

J is TRBJ1-2 and V is TRBV6-5; no clear D. Germline values: CDR1 MNHEY, CDR2 SVGAGI. The V end lost 6 bases, the J end lost 3 bases, and 14 bases lay between the germline ends. This CDR3 comprises 14 residues. DNA for the CDR3: TGTGCCAGCAGACAACAGTGGAACGACTATGGCTACACCTTC. This gives the protein CASRQQWNDYGYTF.